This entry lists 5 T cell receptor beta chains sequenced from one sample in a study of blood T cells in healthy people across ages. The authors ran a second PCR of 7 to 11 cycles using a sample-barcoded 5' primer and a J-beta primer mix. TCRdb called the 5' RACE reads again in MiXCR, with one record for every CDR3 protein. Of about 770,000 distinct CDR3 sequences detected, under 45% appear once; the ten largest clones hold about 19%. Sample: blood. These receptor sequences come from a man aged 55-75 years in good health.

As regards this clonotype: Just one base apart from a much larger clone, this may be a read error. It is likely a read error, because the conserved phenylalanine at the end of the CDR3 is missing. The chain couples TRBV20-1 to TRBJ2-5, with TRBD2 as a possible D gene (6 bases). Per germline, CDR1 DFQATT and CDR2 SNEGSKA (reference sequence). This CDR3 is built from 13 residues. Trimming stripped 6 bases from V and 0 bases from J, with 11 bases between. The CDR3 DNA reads TGCAGTGCGGGCGGAGGGTACCAAGAGACCCAGTACTCC. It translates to CSAGGGYQETQYS.

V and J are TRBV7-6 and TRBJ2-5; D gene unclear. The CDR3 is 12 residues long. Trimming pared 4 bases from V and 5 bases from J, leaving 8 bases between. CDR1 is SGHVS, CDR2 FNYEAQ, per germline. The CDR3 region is CASSSHAETQYF. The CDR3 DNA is TGTGCCAGCAGCTCCCACGCCGAGACCCAGTACTTC.

The CDR3: CASSENTQYF. For the CDR3, the DNA is TGTGCCAGCAGTGAAAATACGCAGTATTTT. The gene calls are TRBV2 and TRBJ2-3, with D unresolved. The CDR3 is made up of 10 amino acids. V was cut by 2 bases and J by 7 bases, with 1 base left in between. The germline V gene has CDR1 SNHLY and CDR2 FYNNEI. Combining the CDR3 with reference TRBV2 and TRBJ2-3 gives the whole variable domain EPEVTQTPSHQVTQMGQEVILRCVPISNHLYFYWYRQILGQKVEFLVSFYNNEISEKSEIFDDQFSVERPDGSNFTLKIRSTKLEDSAMYFCASSENTQYFGPGTRLTVL.

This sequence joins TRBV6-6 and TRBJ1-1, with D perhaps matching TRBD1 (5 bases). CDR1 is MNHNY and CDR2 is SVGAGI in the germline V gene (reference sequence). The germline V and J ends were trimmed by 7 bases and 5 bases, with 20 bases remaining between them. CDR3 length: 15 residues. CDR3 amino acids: CASTPRAGWGTEAFF. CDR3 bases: TGTGCCAGCACCCCGAGGGCCGGGTGGGGGACTGAAGCTTTCTTT.

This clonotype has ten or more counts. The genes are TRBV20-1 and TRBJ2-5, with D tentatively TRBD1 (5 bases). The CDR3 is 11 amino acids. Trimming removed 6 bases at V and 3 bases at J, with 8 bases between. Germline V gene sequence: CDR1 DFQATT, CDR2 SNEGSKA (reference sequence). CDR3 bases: TGCAGTGCCCAGGGAAAAGAGACCCAGTACTTC. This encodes CSAQGKETQYF.